Following are 27 T cell receptor beta chains from one sample sequenced in a study of T cell responses to AZD1222 COVID-19 vaccine. Libraries were prepared by immunoSEQ multiplex PCR; TCRdb keeps only in-frame clonotypes and omits some of them. The sample lists over 130,000 clones; about 88% were seen once. The specimen was peripheral blood, collected 28 days after the second AZD1222 dose. The receptors were sampled from an adult who received the AZD1222 COVID-19 vaccine.

The CDR3 DNA sequence: TGTGCCAGTAGTATAAGGTTTGGGTACACTGAAGCTTTCTTT. Protein product: CASSIRFGYTEAFF. J is TRBJ1-1 and V is TRBV19; D unclear. Germline V gene data show CDR1 as LNHDA and CDR2 as SQIVND (reference sequence). The CDR3 runs to 14 residues. V dropped 2 bases and J dropped 3 bases, with 10 bases sitting between them.

A single count supports this clone. The chain recombines TRBV2 with TRBJ2-3, with D perhaps TRBD1 or TRBD2 (6 bases each). Germline V lookup: CDR1 SNHLY, CDR2 FYNNEI. The CDR3 spans 14 residues. The germline V and J ends were trimmed by 4 bases and 4 bases, with 12 bases remaining between them. The CDR3 nucleotides read TGTGCCAGCAGTGTAGGGGGGACGGCAGATACGCAGTATTTT. The encoded protein is CASSVGGTADTQYF.

The chain combines TRBV20-1 with TRBJ2-7; D is tentatively TRBD1 or TRBD2 (6 bases each). CDR1 is DFQATT and CDR2 is SNEGSKA in the germline V gene (reference sequence). The ends were cut back, 3 bases at V and 2 bases at J, with 8 bases in the middle. The CDR3 length is 12 residues. CDR3 protein: CSASGGPYEQYF. DNA for the CDR3: TGCAGTGCTAGTGGGGGGCCCTACGAGCAGTACTTC.

The V gene is TRBV7-6, the J gene TRBJ1-4; D is possibly TRBD1 (6 bases). Trimming removed 5 bases at V and 7 bases at J, with 17 bases between. The CDR3 sequence is 15 residues long. Germline CDR1 SGHVS, CDR2 FNYEAQ. CDR3: CASSRRGGNGEKLFF. CDR3 DNA: TGTGCCAGCAGCCGACGAGGGGGTAACGGTGAAAAACTGTTTTTT.

The chain carries TRBV15 and TRBJ1-4; D unresolved. CDR1 and CDR2 (germline): LNHNV, YYDKDF (reference sequence). The CDR3 sequence is 15 residues long. Trimming took off 1 base at V and 8 bases at J, with 14 bases between the two ends. CDR3 protein: CATSRGAVGYEKLFF. CDR3 coding DNA: TGTGCCACCAGCAGAGGCGCGGTGGGCTACGAAAAACTGTTTTTT.

CDR3 amino acids: CASSLPNYGYTF. DNA for the CDR3: TGTGCCAGCAGTTTGCCCAACTATGGCTACACCTTC. The chain recombines TRBV28 with TRBJ1-2; D is undetermined. The CDR3 extends over 12 amino acids. The V end lost 3 bases, the J end lost 2 bases, and 4 bases lay between the germline ends. Germline V gives CDR1 MDHEN, CDR2 SYDVKM.

The rearrangement links TRBV2 to TRBJ2-7; D not resolved. Trimming cost V 8 bases and J 4 bases, with 12 bases left between them. This CDR3 spans 12 amino acids. The germline CDR1 and CDR2 sequences are SNHLY and FYNNEI. The CDR3 bases are TGTGCCAGCCGGGCGTACGATTACGAGCAGTACTTC. It is translated as CASRAYDYEQYF.

This clone was seen once. The chain combines TRBV5-1 with TRBJ2-7; TRBD1 matches 7 bases. After removal of 4 bases from V and 2 bases from J, the junction contained 6 bases not matched to a gene. The CDR3 runs 14 residues. Germline CDR1 and CDR2: SGHRS and YFSETQ. The CDR3 bases are TGCGCCAGCAGCGTCGGACAGGTGACCTACGAGCAGTACTTC. This translates into CASSVGQVTYEQYF.

The V call is TRBV18, the J call TRBJ2-7; the D gene is possibly TRBD2 (5 bases). V gave up 2 bases and J gave up 3 bases, with 5 bases separating them. The CDR3 has 12 residues. Germline CDR1 and CDR2: KGHSH and LQKENI. Here the CDR3 DNA reads TGTGCCAGCTCACCAGGGAGCTACGAGCAGTACTTC. It yields the protein CASSPGSYEQYF.

The genes are TRBV15 and TRBJ2-3; 11 bases align to TRBD1. Trimming at V came to 4 bases and at J to 5 bases, leaving 8 bases not matched to a gene. The CDR3 contains 16 residues. CDR1 is LNHNV, CDR2 YYDKDF, per germline (reference sequence). The CDR3 coding sequence is TGTGCCACCAGCACTCGGACAGGGGGCGCTGGAGATACGCAGTATTTT. It yields the protein CATSTRTGGAGDTQYF.

This chain uses TRBV4-3 with TRBJ1-3, with D possibly being TRBD1 (5 bases). Germline V lookup: CDR1 LGHNA, CDR2 YSLEER. Trimming removed 1 base from V and 3 bases from J, with 16 bases in between. This CDR3 is 17 amino acids long. CDR3 sequence: CASSQGAAGTFGNTIYF. In DNA, the CDR3 is TGCGCCAGCAGCCAAGGCGCGGCAGGGACCTTTGGAAACACCATATATTTT.

The chain employs TRBV28 and TRBJ2-7; 8 positions agree with TRBD2. V was pared by 2 bases and J by 2 bases, with 2 bases of the junction left unmatched. This CDR3 has 14 amino acids. Germline CDR1 reads MDHEN; CDR2 reads SYDVKM. CDR3 sequence reads: CASSLAGGPYEQYF. DNA of the CDR3: TGTGCCAGCAGTTTAGCGGGAGGCCCCTACGAGCAGTACTTC.

The chain carries TRBV28 and TRBJ1-3; 7 bases agree with TRBD1. The CDR3 runs to 15 residues. Germline assignment: CDR1 MDHEN and CDR2 SYDVKM. Trimming took 6 bases from V and 0 from J; bases not matched to a gene: 5. Here the CDR3 DNA reads TGTGCCAGCAGACAACCAGGGGGCTCTGGAAACACCATATATTTT. Protein sequence: CASRQPGGSGNTIYF.

This rearrangement joins TRBV30 to TRBJ1-2; no reliable D call. The CDR3 loop spans 13 amino acids. V lost 2 bases, J lost 8 bases, and 15 bases lay in between. From germline, CDR1 is GTSNPN and CDR2 SVGIG (reference sequence). CDR3 nucleotide sequence: TGTGCCTGGAGTTCGATTCAGAGCGGGGGCTACACCTTC. Residues: CAWSSIQSGGYTF. Full variable domain (outside the CDR3, taken from reference TRBV30 and TRBJ1-2): SQTIHQWPATLVQPVGSPLSLECTVEGTSNPNLYWYRQAAGRGLQLLFYSVGIGQISSEVPQNLSASRPQDRQFILSSKKLLLSDSGFYLCAWSSIQSGGYTFGSGTRLTVV.

This rearrangement joins TRBV4-2 to TRBJ1-2; D is possibly TRBD1 (6 bases). CDR1 is LGHNA, CDR2 YNFKEQ, per germline. The CDR3 is made up of 16 amino acids. V was pared by 3 bases and J by 6 bases, with 20 bases between. This chain's CDR3 is CASSQAWGAPIDGYTF. The DNA of the CDR3 is TGTGCCAGCAGCCAGGCGTGGGGGGCGCCGATTGATGGCTACACCTTC.

V usage is TRBV28 and J usage is TRBJ1-3, with D possibly TRBD1 on 5 matching bases. CDR1 and CDR2 (germline): MDHEN, SYDVKM. The CDR3 loop spans 13 amino acids. Trimming cost V 11 bases and J 9 bases, with 20 bases left between them. CDR3 residues: CAAWDRGAGTIYF. CDR3 coding DNA: TGTGCCGCCTGGGACCGAGGGGCCGGCACCATATATTTT.

The rearrangement joins TRBV5-1 to TRBJ2-2; 9 bases agree with TRBD1. The V gene end was trimmed by 5 bases and the J gene end by 6 bases; junction bases not matched to a gene: 14. Looked up from germline, CDR1 is SGHRS and CDR2 is YFSETQ. The CDR3 is made up of 17 amino acids. The CDR3 protein is CASRALKTGGAAGELFF. As DNA, the CDR3 is TGCGCCAGCAGGGCTCTGAAAACAGGGGGCGCGGCCGGGGAGCTGTTTTTT.

The chain uses TRBV7-9 and TRBJ1-3; 9 positions match TRBD1. The CDR3 length is 18 residues. Losses at the gene ends were 3 bases for V and 1 base for J; bases not matched to a gene: 10. The germline gives CDR1 SEHNR, CDR2 FQNEAQ (reference sequence). The CDR3 is CASSFAAPGQGSGNTIYF. For the CDR3, the DNA is TGTGCCAGCAGCTTTGCGGCCCCGGGACAGGGTTCTGGAAACACCATATATTTT.

The CDR3 DNA follows: TGTGCCAGCAGCTTAGCTTTAGCGAGCGGGGAGCTGTTTTTT. Residues: CASSLALASGELFF. The J gene is TRBJ2-2, the V gene TRBV7-2, with TRBD2 as a possible D gene (5 bases). The germline V gene has CDR1 SGHTA and CDR2 FQGNSA. V was trimmed by 0 bases and J by 7 bases, leaving 9 bases between them. CDR3 size: 14 residues. The variable domain in full, completed from reference TRBV7-2 and TRBJ2-2, reads GAGVSQSPSNKVTEKGKDVELRCDPISGHTALYWYRQSLGQGLEFLIYFQGNSAPDKSGLPSDRFSAERTGGSVSTLTIQRTQQEDSAVYLCASSLALASGELFFGEGSRLTVL.

The V call is TRBV5-4, the J call TRBJ2-1, with D hard to call. Germline CDR1 SGHNT, CDR2 YYREEE (reference sequence). The V and J ends lost 4 bases and 10 bases respectively, with 9 bases between them. The CDR3 is 11 residues long. CDR3 coding DNA: TGTGCCAGCAGCCTTAGTTGGGAGCAGTTCTTC. Amino acids: CASSLSWEQFF.

The V and J genes are TRBV7-2 and TRBJ1-2; weak D call: TRBD1 (5 bases). Trimming removed 7 bases at V and 3 bases at J, with 9 bases between. Germline V gives CDR1 SGHTA, CDR2 FQGNSA. The CDR3 is 12 amino acids. CDR3 DNA sequence: TGTGCCAGCACTAGGGGCGACTATGGCTACACCTTC. Its protein is CASTRGDYGYTF. The full variable domain, with the rest looked up from reference TRBV7-2 and TRBJ1-2, is GAGVSQSPSNKVTEKGKDVELRCDPISGHTALYWYRQSLGQGLEFLIYFQGNSAPDKSGLPSDRFSAERTGGSVSTLTIQRTQQEDSAVYLCASTRGDYGYTFGSGTRLTVV.

This clone was counted a single time. The chain employs TRBV28 and TRBJ1-2; TRBD1 is a possible D gene (5 bases). Germline assignment: CDR1 MDHEN and CDR2 SYDVKM. The CDR3 loop spans 12 amino acids. V was cut by 11 bases and J by 4 bases, with 14 bases left in between. CDR3 nucleotide sequence: TGTGCCGGACACCAGGGATCCTATGGCTACACCTTC. Residues: CAGHQGSYGYTF.

J is TRBJ2-7 and V is TRBV4-1; 10 nucleotides line up with TRBD2. The germline V gene encodes CDR1 MGHRA and CDR2 YSYEKL. The CDR3 is 16 amino acids. V lost 4 bases and J lost 0; bases outside the gene matches: 6. CDR3 sequence reads: CASSLQLAGDSYEQYF. The CDR3 DNA is TGCGCCAGCAGCCTTCAGCTAGCGGGGGACTCCTACGAGCAGTACTTC.

This chain joins TRBV29-1 and TRBJ1-1; D is perhaps TRBD1 (6 bases). Between the trimmed V and J ends, which lost 1 base and 5 bases, there was a span of 20 bases. The CDR3 runs 16 residues. Germline loops: CDR1 SQVTM, CDR2 ANQGSEA. The CDR3 sequence: CSVEGEVGGVGTEAFF. CDR3 in DNA: TGCAGCGTTGAAGGGGAGGTTGGGGGCGTTGGTACTGAAGCTTTCTTT.

V is TRBV30 and J is TRBJ1-1, with 7 bases matching TRBD1. Trimming cost V 8 bases and J 1 base; bases outside gene matches: 7. Per germline, CDR1 GTSNPN and CDR2 SVGIG (reference sequence). The CDR3 has 13 amino acids. CDR3 DNA: TGTGCCGGGGAGGGGGCTCAGAACACTGAAGCTTTCTTT. This gives the protein CAGEGAQNTEAFF.

V gene TRBV28 combines with J gene TRBJ2-2, with 8 bases fitting TRBD1. J gave up 2 bases and V 4 bases, and 6 bases lay outside the gene matches. Germline assignment: CDR1 MDHEN and CDR2 SYDVKM. The CDR3 loop spans 16 amino acids. This CDR3 reads CASSSPGQVNTGELFF. The CDR3 nucleotides are TGTGCCAGCAGTTCTCCGGGACAGGTTAACACCGGGGAGCTGTTTTTT.

The chain recombines TRBV4-2 with TRBJ2-5; D is unresolved. The germline V gene has CDR1 LGHNA and CDR2 YNFKEQ. V was clipped by 1 base and J by 7 bases, with 10 bases between them. The CDR3 contains 13 residues. The CDR3 protein is CASSQGLSGTQYF. The CDR3 DNA reads TGTGCCAGCAGCCAAGGTCTCTCAGGGACCCAGTACTTC.